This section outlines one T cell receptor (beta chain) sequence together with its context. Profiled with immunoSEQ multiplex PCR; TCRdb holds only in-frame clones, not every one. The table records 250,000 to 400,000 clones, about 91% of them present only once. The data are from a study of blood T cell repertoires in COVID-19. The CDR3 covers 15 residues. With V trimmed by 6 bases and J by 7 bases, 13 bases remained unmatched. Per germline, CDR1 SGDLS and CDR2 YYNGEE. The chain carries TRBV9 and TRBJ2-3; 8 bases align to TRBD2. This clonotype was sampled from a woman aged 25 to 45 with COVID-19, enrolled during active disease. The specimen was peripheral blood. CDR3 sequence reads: CASTPAGAPAYTQYF. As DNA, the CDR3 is TGTGCCAGCACCCCAGCGGGGGCCCCCGCTTATACGCAGTATTTT.